Described below is a single T cell receptor beta chain sequence and its context. The sample belongs to a study of blood T cell repertoires in COVID-19. Study-level background: Both acute and convalescent COVID-19 samples were obtained from the United States, Italy and Spain.

Authors' analysis steps: Quantification of nucleated cells was approximated via reference gene primer amplification. Using immunoSEQ multiplex PCR, the repertoire was profiled, and TCRdb retains in-frame clones only, with some absent. The V and J calls and clone size were taken over from that table, and D and trimming were inferred from the DNA. The sample consists of some 180,000 clones, over 80% of them appearing once. Material: PBMCs or T cells enriched from blood (not recorded which). This sequence was found in a woman aged 25 to 39 who had been exposed to COVID-19.

The CDR3 region is CAWSVGAWSTEAFF. The CDR3, as DNA: TGTGCCTGGAGTGTAGGGGCGTGGTCCACTGAAGCTTTCTTT. The chain is built from TRBV30 and TRBJ1-1, with D perhaps TRBD1 (5 bases). Trimming left V 0 bases short and J 4 bases short, with 12 bases between. The germline CDR1 and CDR2 sequences are GTSNPN and SVGIG (reference sequence). The CDR3 covers 14 residues.